This TCR beta chain appears in the sequencing data of a study of blood T cell repertoires in COVID-19. Study as a whole: Sources were T cells, B-cell-depleted T cells, or PBMCs; the material itself was cDNA or gDNA.

Profiled with immunoSEQ multiplex PCR; TCRdb holds only in-frame clones, not every one. The table has under 250,000 clones, 83% seen once. This CDR3 contains 14 residues. With 3 bases removed from V and 8 bases from J, the gap between germline ends came to 16 bases. The germline CDR1 and CDR2 sequences are SGHAT and FQNNGV. This chain uses TRBV11-2 with TRBJ1-2; tentatively, D is TRBD1 (5 bases). Sample: PBMCs or T cells enriched from blood (not recorded which). The clonotype was recovered from a woman in her forties or fifties who had been exposed to COVID-19. The CDR3 reads CASSFYRGGGGYTF. The CDR3 bases are TGTGCCAGCAGCTTTTATCGGGGGGGAGGAGGCTACACCTTC. Together with reference TRBV11-2 and TRBJ1-2, the CDR3 gives the full variable domain: EAGVAQSPRYKIIEKRQSVAFWCNPISGHATLYWYQQILGQGPKLLIQFQNNGVVDDSQLPKDRFSAERLKGVDSTLKIQPAKLEDSAVYLCASSFYRGGGGYTFGSGTRLTVV.